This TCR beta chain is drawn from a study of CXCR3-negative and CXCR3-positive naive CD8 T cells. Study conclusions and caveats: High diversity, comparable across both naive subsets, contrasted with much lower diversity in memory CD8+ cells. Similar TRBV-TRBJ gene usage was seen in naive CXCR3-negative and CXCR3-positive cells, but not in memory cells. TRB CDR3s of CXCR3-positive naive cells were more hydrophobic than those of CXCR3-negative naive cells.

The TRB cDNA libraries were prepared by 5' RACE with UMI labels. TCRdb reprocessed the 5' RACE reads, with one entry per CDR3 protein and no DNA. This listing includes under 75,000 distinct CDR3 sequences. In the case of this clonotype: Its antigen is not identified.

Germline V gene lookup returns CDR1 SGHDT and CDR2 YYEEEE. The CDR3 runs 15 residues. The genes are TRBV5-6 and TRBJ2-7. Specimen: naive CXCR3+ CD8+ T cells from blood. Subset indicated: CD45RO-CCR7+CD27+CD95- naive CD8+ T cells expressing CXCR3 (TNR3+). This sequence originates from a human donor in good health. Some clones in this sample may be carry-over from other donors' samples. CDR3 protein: CASSLSGQGPYEQYF.